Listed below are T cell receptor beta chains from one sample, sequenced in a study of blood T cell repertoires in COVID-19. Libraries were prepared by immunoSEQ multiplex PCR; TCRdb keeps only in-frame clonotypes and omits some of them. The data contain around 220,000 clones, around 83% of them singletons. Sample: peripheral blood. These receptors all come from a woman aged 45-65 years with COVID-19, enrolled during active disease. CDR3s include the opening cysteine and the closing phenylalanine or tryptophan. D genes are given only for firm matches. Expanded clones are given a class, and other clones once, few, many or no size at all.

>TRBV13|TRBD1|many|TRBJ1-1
TGTGCCAGCAGCTTCCGGGACAGGGCTGAAGCTTTCTTT
CASSFRDRAEAFF
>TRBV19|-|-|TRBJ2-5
TGTGCCAGTAGTATAGGTGGGGGGGAGACCCAGTACTTC
CASSIGGGETQYF
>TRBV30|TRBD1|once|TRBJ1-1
TGTGCCTCAACTGGGACAGGGGACACTGAAGCTTTCTTT
CASTGTGDTEAFF
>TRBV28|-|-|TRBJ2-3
TGTGCCAGCAGTTCGACTAGGGGAACGGATACGCAGTATTTT
CASSSTRGTDTQYF
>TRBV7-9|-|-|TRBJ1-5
TGTGCCAGCAGCGACACAGTTAGCAATCAGCCCCAGCATTTT
CASSDTVSNQPQHF
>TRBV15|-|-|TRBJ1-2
TGTGCCACCAGCAGAGATTGGTTAACAGAAATGACGGATGGCTACACCTTC
CATSRDWLTEMTDGYTF
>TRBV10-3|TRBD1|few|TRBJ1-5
TGTGCCAGCACCGGGACAGGGGGCAATCAGCCCCAGCATTTT
CASTGTGGNQPQHF
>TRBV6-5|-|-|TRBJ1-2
TGTGCCAGCAGTTACTGGCAGGCGGGCGGCTACACCTTC
CASSYWQAGGYTF
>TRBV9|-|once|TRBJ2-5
TGTGCCAGCAGCGTTCAGGGGACGTACCAAGAGACCCAGTACTTC
CASSVQGTYQETQYF
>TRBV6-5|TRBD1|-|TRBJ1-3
TGTGCCAGCAGTCGGACAGGGAATTCCGGAAACACCATATATTTT
CASSRTGNSGNTIYF
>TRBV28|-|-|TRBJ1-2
TGTGCCAGCAGGACAGGTTCCTGGGGAGGCTACACCTTC
CASRTGSWGGYTF
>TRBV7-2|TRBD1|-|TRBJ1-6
TGTGCCAGCAGTTTGGGACAGGCCCAAAATTCACCCCTCCACTTT
CASSLGQAQNSPLHF
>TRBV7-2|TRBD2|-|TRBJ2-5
TGTGCCAGCAGCTGGCGCATTGGGGAGGGGGAGACCCAGTACTTC
CASSWRIGEGETQYF
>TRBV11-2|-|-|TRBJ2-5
TGTGCCAGCAGCCCCCGGGAAGGCCCCCAGTACTTC
CASSPREGPQYF
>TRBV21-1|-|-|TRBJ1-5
TGTGCCAGCAGTACAATCCTTCGAGGAACAGGGATAAGGGAGCCCCAGCATTTT
CASSTILRGTGIREPQHF
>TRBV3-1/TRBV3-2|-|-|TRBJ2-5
TGTGCCAGCAGCCAAGACGTCCCCCGAGAGACCCAGTACTTC
CASSQDVPRETQYF
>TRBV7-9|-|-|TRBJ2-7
TGTGCCAGCAGCCAAAGCCCAACCTACGAGCAGTACTTC
CASSQSPTYEQYF
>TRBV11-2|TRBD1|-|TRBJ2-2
TGTGCCAGCAGCTCCCCGGGACAGGGAGGCGGGGAGCTGTTTTTT
CASSSPGQGGGELFF
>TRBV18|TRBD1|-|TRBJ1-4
TGTGCCAGCTCCCCCCGGACAGGGGGTAATGAAAAACTGTTTTTT
CASSPRTGGNEKLFF
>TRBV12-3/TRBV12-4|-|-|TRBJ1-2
TGTGCCAGCAGTTTCTCGGCAGGGGATGGCTACACCTTC
CASSFSAGDGYTF
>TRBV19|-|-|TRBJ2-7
TGTGCCAGTAGTTCCCGACTGAGCTCCTACGAGCAGTACTTC
CASSSRLSSYEQYF
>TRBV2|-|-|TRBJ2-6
TGTGCCAGCGCAGGAATCCCAGGGGCCTCTGGGGCCAACGTCCTGACTTTC
CASAGIPGASGANVLTF
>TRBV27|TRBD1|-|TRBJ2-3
TGTGCCAGCAGTGCCCGGGACAGTAGCACAGATACGCAGTATTTT
CASSARDSSTDTQYF
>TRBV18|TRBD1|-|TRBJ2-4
TGTGCCAGCTCACTTTTATCCGGGACAGGGGTTGACATTCAGTACTTC
CASSLLSGTGVDIQYF
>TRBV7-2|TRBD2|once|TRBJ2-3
TGTGCCAGCAGCTTAAGGGGAGGGGGCACAGATACGCAGTATTTT
CASSLRGGGTDTQYF
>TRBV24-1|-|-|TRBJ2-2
TGTGCCACCAGTACAGGGTTCACCGGGGAGCTGTTTTTT
CATSTGFTGELFF
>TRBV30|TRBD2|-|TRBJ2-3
TGTGCCTGGAGTGTTCCTCGGGGGGGAGATACGCAGTATTTT
CAWSVPRGGDTQYF
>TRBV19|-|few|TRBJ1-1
TGTGCCAGTAAGAGAAACACTGAAGCTTTCTTT
CASKRNTEAFF
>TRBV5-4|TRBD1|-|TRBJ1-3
TGTGCCAGCAGCTTCGGACAGGGCCCTGGAAACACCATATATTTT
CASSFGQGPGNTIYF
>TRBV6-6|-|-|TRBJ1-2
TGTGCCAGCAATGCAGGGTTTGGCTACACCTTC
CASNAGFGYTF
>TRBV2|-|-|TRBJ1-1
TGTGCCAGCAGTGACTACTCGACATCAGCTTTCTTT
CASSDYSTSAFF
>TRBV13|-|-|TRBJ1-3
TGTGCCAGCAGCTTCGGGTCGACAGTCTCTGGAAACACCATATATTTT
CASSFGSTVSGNTIYF
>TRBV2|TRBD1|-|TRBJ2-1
TGTGCCAGCAGTGCCGGGACAGGGGGGTATAATGAGCAGTTCTTC
CASSAGTGGYNEQFF
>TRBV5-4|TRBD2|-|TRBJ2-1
TGTGCCAGCAGCTTTGGAGGGCGGGGGAGGTACAATGAGCAGTTCTTC
CASSFGGRGRYNEQFF
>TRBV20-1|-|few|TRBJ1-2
TGCAGTGCTAGTCGGGGACACTTC
CSASRGHF
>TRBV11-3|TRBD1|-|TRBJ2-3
TGTGCCAGCAGCTTGCAAGGGGGCCTGGGAGATACGCAGTATTTT
CASSLQGGLGDTQYF
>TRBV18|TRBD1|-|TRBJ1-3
TGTGCCAGCTCACGATCAGCAGGGGGATCTGGAAACACCATATATTTT
CASSRSAGGSGNTIYF
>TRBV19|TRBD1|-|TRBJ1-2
TGTGCCAGTACCGCAGGGGGGTATGGCTACACCTTC
CASTAGGYGYTF
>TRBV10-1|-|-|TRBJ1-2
TGCGCCAGCAGAGGGCCACCCCGGGGGGCCTATGGCTACACCTTC
CASRGPPRGAYGYTF
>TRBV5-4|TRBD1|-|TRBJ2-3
TGTGCCAGCAGCTCTCCTATGACAGGGAAGGGGGCAGATACGCAGTATTTT
CASSSPMTGKGADTQYF
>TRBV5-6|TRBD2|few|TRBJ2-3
TGTGCCAGCAGCACCTGGACTAGCGGGACCACAGATACGCAGTATTTT
CASSTWTSGTTDTQYF
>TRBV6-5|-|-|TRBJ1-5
TGTGCCAGCAGTTACAACGGAGGGGGCAATCAGCCCCAGCATTTT
CASSYNGGGNQPQHF
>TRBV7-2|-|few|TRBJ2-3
TGTGCCAGCAGCTTAAAGCAGACTAGGGCAGATACGCAGTATTTT
CASSLKQTRADTQYF
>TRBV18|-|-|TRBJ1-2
TGTGCCAGCTCTTCCGGACAGTCTCCCTATGGCTACACCTTC
CASSSGQSPYGYTF
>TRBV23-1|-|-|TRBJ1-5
TGCGCCAGCAGTCACTCCTCAGGGACACCTCTACGTTCGGATAGCAATCAGCCCCAGCATTTT
CASSHSSGTPLRSDSNQPQHF
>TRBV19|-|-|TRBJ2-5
TGTGCCAGTAGTATTAGCATCCAAGAGACCCAGTACTTC
CASSISIQETQYF
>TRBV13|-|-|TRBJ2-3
TGTGCCAGCAGCTCGAACGGGGGACTCTCTGGCACAGATACGCAGTATTTT
CASSSNGGLSGTDTQYF
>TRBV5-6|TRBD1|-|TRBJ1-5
TGTGCCAGCAACAAACTTCAGGGGGCCCCCCCCTATCAGCCCCAGCATTTT
CASNKLQGAPPYQPQHF
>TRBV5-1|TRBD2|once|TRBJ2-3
TGCGCCAGCGGCCGGACTAGCGGGGGAGGCGATACGCAGTATTTT
CASGRTSGGGDTQYF
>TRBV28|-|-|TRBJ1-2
TGTGCCAGCGACACGGTAGGATTCTATGGCTACACCTTC
CASDTVGFYGYTF
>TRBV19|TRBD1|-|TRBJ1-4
TGTGCCAGTAGTTTCCCGGTAGGGACAGTCGAAAAACTGTTTTTT
CASSFPVGTVEKLFF
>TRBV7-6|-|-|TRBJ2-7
TGTGCCAGCAGCTCAGGACAGAGTAACTTC
CASSSGQSNF
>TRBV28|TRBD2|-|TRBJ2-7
TGTGCCAGCAGTTTACCGGGGGGGTCCTACGAGCAGTACTTC
CASSLPGGSYEQYF
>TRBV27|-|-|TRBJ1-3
TGTGCCAGCAGGACCACAGGGTCTCCTGGAAACACCATATATTTT
CASRTTGSPGNTIYF
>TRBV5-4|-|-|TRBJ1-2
TGTGCCAGCAGCTTGGGACAGATTCCTAACTATGGCTACACCTTC
CASSLGQIPNYGYTF
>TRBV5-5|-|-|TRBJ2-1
TGTGCCAGCAGCTACAGGGTTTCCGAGCAGTTCTTC
CASSYRVSEQFF